This T cell receptor beta chain was captured in a study of CD8+ T cells in alopecia areata. Overall study: In an open-label trial, patients got 5 to 10 mg tofacitinib twice daily. Regarding the study as a whole: Against the mouse data, patients shared TCRs less clearly, possibly for HLA reasons. Clonality was higher in lesional than normal scalp, especially in alopecia totalis/universalis. Tissue-resident alphabeta T cells belonging to normal skin likewise get sequenced within scalp specimens.

Isolated RNA was reverse transcribed into cDNA used as the sequencing template. Produced via immunoSEQ multiplex PCR; TCRdb's table is partial and in-frame only. Among 150,000 or so clones listed, 40% to 65% were seen once. On this clone itself: Its antigen is as yet unknown.

The CDR3 spans 11 residues. V lost 8 bases, J lost 5 bases, and 8 bases lay in between. Germline CDR1 is SEHNR and CDR2 is FQNEAQ (reference sequence). The V gene is TRBV7-9, the J gene TRBJ2-3, with unresolved D. Sequenced material: CD8+ T cells sorted from blood, taken at week 0. The sequence came from a human donor with alopecia areata. In DNA, the CDR3 is TGTGCCAGCTCCTTTCGAGATACGCAGTATTTT. Its protein is CASSFRDTQYF.